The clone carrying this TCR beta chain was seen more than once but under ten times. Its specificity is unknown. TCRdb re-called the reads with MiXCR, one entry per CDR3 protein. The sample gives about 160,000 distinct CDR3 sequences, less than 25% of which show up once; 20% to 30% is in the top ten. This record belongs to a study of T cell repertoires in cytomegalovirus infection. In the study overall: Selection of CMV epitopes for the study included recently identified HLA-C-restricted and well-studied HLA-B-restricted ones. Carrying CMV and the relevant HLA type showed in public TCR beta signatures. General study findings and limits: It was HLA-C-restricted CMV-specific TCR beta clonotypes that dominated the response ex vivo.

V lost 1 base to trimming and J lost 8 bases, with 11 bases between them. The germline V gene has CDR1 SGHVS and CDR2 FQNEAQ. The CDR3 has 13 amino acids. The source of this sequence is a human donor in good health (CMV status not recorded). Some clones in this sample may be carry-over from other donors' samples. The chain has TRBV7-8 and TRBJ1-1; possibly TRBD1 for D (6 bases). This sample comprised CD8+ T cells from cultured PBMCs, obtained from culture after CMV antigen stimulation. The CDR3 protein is CASSLDAGTEAFF. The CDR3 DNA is TGTGCCAGCAGCTTAGACGCAGGGACAGAAGCTTTCTTT.